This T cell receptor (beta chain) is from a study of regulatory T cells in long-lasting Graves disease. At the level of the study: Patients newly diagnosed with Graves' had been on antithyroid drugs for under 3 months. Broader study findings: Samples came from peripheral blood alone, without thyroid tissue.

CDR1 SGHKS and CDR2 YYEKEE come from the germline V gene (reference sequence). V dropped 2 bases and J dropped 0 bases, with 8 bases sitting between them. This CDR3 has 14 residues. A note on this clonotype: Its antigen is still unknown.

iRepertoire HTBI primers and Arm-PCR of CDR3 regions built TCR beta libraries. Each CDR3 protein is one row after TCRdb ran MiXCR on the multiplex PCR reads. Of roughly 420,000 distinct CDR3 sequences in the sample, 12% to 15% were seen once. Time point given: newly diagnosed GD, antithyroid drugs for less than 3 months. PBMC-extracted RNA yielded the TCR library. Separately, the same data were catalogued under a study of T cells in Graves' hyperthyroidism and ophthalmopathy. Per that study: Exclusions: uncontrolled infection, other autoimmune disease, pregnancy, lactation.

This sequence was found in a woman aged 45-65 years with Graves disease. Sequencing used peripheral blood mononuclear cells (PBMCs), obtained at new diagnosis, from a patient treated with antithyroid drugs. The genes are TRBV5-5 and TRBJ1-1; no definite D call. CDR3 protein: CASSFRVLNTEAFF. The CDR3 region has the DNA TGTGCCAGCAGCTTTCGGGTCTTGAACACTGAAGCTTTCTTT.